These T cell receptor beta chains were read from a single sample in a study of cytomegalovirus exposure and HLA in healthy donors. TCRdb keeps only in-frame clones here, not all; method: immunoSEQ multiplex PCR. The table shows roughly 110,000 clones, with around 77% occurring only once. The source material was PBMCs. The receptors were sampled from a male donor in good health and CMV-seronegative. Each CDR3 is given with its conserved first and last residue. Each record gives: V gene, J gene, D gene, clone size, CDR3 DNA, CDR3 protein. A D gene is named only where the DNA matches it firmly. Size values are once, few and many counts, or a class for expanded clones, and some rows have none.

v_call: TRBV6-6
j_call: TRBJ2-7
d_call: .
clone_size: few
cdr3_nt: TGTGCCAGCAGTCGACAGTCTGACTACGAGCAGTACTTC
cdr3_aa: CASSRQSDYEQYF

v_call: TRBV12-5
j_call: TRBJ1-5
d_call: .
clone_size: .
cdr3_nt: TGTGCTAGTGGTCCGGGGGGCTTAGAACAGCCCCAGCATTTT
cdr3_aa: CASGPGGLEQPQHF

v_call: TRBV4-1
j_call: TRBJ2-5
d_call: .
clone_size: .
cdr3_nt: TGCGCCAGCAGTCGGAGGGAGTCGGAAGAGACCCAGTACTTC
cdr3_aa: CASSRRESEETQYF

v_call: TRBV27
j_call: TRBJ2-7
d_call: .
clone_size: .
cdr3_nt: TGTGCCAGCAGGCCCGGGGGATCCTACGAGCAGTACTTC
cdr3_aa: CASRPGGSYEQYF

v_call: TRBV5-5
j_call: TRBJ1-4
d_call: TRBD1
clone_size: .
cdr3_nt: TGTGCCAGCAGCGGGACAGGGACCCCCGAAAAACTGTTTTTT
cdr3_aa: CASSGTGTPEKLFF

v_call: TRBV7-2
j_call: TRBJ2-7
d_call: TRBD2
clone_size: once
cdr3_nt: TGTGCCAGCAGCTTAGCCGGGACTAGCTACGAGCAGTACTTC
cdr3_aa: CASSLAGTSYEQYF

v_call: TRBV5-4
j_call: TRBJ2-7
d_call: TRBD2
clone_size: .
cdr3_nt: TGTGCCAGCAGCACCGGGACTAGCGGGAGAATCTACGAGCAGTACTTC
cdr3_aa: CASSTGTSGRIYEQYF

v_call: TRBV6-1
j_call: TRBJ1-5
d_call: .
clone_size: .
cdr3_nt: TGTGCCAGCAGTGAAGCAGGAGGCAATCAGCCCCAGCATTTT
cdr3_aa: CASSEAGGNQPQHF

v_call: TRBV6-5
j_call: TRBJ1-1
d_call: .
clone_size: .
cdr3_nt: TGTGCCAGCAGTACGGGATTGAACACTGAAGCTTTCTTT
cdr3_aa: CASSTGLNTEAFF

v_call: TRBV7-2
j_call: TRBJ2-5
d_call: TRBD1
clone_size: .
cdr3_nt: TGTGCCAGCAGCCCACCAACAGGGGGCGCAGGGGAGGAGACCCAGTACTTC
cdr3_aa: CASSPPTGGAGEETQYF

v_call: TRBV2
j_call: TRBJ1-2
d_call: .
clone_size: once
cdr3_nt: TGTGCCAGCAGTCTTGGAGTTGCCGGCTATGGCTACACCTTC
cdr3_aa: CASSLGVAGYGYTF

v_call: TRBV19
j_call: TRBJ2-7
d_call: .
clone_size: .
cdr3_nt: TGTGCCAGTTCCCAGGGCCCCAACTACGAGCAGTACTTC
cdr3_aa: CASSQGPNYEQYF

v_call: TRBV5-4
j_call: TRBJ2-7
d_call: TRBD2
clone_size: few
cdr3_nt: TGTGCCAGCAGCATGTCTGGGACTAGCAGTTACTACGAGCAGTACTTC
cdr3_aa: CASSMSGTSSYYEQYF

v_call: TRBV10-1
j_call: TRBJ2-1
d_call: .
clone_size: .
cdr3_nt: TGCGCCAGCAGTTCTCGGGTTTACAATGAGCAGTTCTTC
cdr3_aa: CASSSRVYNEQFF

v_call: TRBV28
j_call: TRBJ2-1
d_call: TRBD1
clone_size: .
cdr3_nt: TGTGCCAGCAGTCCTGTCGGACAGGGCCTTGATGAGCAGTTCTTC
cdr3_aa: CASSPVGQGLDEQFF

v_call: TRBV4-2
j_call: TRBJ1-5
d_call: TRBD1
clone_size: .
cdr3_nt: TGTGCCAGCAGCCAAGATGTCACAGGGGGCAATCAGCCCCAGCATTTT
cdr3_aa: CASSQDVTGGNQPQHF

v_call: TRBV7-9
j_call: TRBJ2-7
d_call: .
clone_size: .
cdr3_nt: TGTGCCAGCAGCTTGGGGCAGGGTATAGGCGAGCAGTACTTC
cdr3_aa: CASSLGQGIGEQYF

v_call: TRBV4-1
j_call: TRBJ1-4
d_call: .
clone_size: few
cdr3_nt: TGCGCCTCCAGGTCAACTAATGAAAAACTGTTTTTT
cdr3_aa: CASRSTNEKLFF

v_call: TRBV30
j_call: TRBJ1-1
d_call: .
clone_size: .
cdr3_nt: TGTGCCTGGAGTCCTGGGCTGGGCACTGAAGCTTTCTTT
cdr3_aa: CAWSPGLGTEAFF

v_call: TRBV7-8
j_call: TRBJ2-7
d_call: .
clone_size: .
cdr3_nt: TGTGCCAGCAGCACGACAGGTTCCCCCTACGAGCAGTACTTC
cdr3_aa: CASSTTGSPYEQYF

v_call: TRBV27
j_call: TRBJ2-3
d_call: TRBD2
clone_size: .
cdr3_nt: TGTGCCAGCAGTTTAAGCGGGAGAAGCACAGATACGCAGTATTTT
cdr3_aa: CASSLSGRSTDTQYF

v_call: TRBV4-1
j_call: TRBJ2-1
d_call: TRBD2
clone_size: few
cdr3_nt: TGCGCCAGCAGCCACCTCTCAGGGAGGGACCACAATGAGCAGTTCTTC
cdr3_aa: CASSHLSGRDHNEQFF

v_call: TRBV6-1
j_call: TRBJ2-1
d_call: .
clone_size: .
cdr3_nt: TGTGCCAGCAGTACCCGAGCGGGTACGGGGGATGAGCAGTTCTTC
cdr3_aa: CASSTRAGTGDEQFF

v_call: TRBV11-2
j_call: TRBJ2-7
d_call: TRBD2
clone_size: .
cdr3_nt: TGTGCCAGCAGCTTAGAAGGACTAGCTTTCGACATCTACGAGCAGTACTTC
cdr3_aa: CASSLEGLAFDIYEQYF

v_call: TRBV5-1
j_call: TRBJ2-7
d_call: .
clone_size: .
cdr3_nt: TGCGCCAGCAGCCCGGGGGGCCCAGCTCGCGAGCAGTACTTC
cdr3_aa: CASSPGGPAREQYF

v_call: TRBV5-1
j_call: TRBJ2-5
d_call: TRBD1
clone_size: .
cdr3_nt: TGCGCCAGCAGCCATCCCCGTCGACAGGGTAAAGGCCAAGAGACCCAGTACTTC
cdr3_aa: CASSHPRRQGKGQETQYF

v_call: TRBV2
j_call: TRBJ2-7
d_call: .
clone_size: .
cdr3_nt: TGTGCCAGCAGTGATGAAGGGGCCACTGTCCCCTACGAGCAGTACTTC
cdr3_aa: CASSDEGATVPYEQYF

v_call: TRBV19
j_call: TRBJ2-1
d_call: .
clone_size: .
cdr3_nt: TGTGCCAGTACCCCTCGGGCTCAGGAGGGTGAGCAGTTCTTC
cdr3_aa: CASTPRAQEGEQFF

v_call: TRBV30
j_call: TRBJ1-1
d_call: TRBD1
clone_size: .
cdr3_nt: TGTGCCTGGAGTGCTGCAGGGGGAACTGAAGCTTTCTTT
cdr3_aa: CAWSAAGGTEAFF

v_call: TRBV11-2
j_call: TRBJ2-3
d_call: TRBD1
clone_size: .
cdr3_nt: TGTGCCAGCAGCTTTGGGACAGGTTCGGCAGATACGCAGTATTTT
cdr3_aa: CASSFGTGSADTQYF

v_call: TRBV9
j_call: TRBJ1-5
d_call: TRBD1
clone_size: .
cdr3_nt: TGTGCCAGCAGTGGGACAGGGTTGGGTCAGCCCCAGCATTTT
cdr3_aa: CASSGTGLGQPQHF

v_call: TRBV30
j_call: TRBJ2-6
d_call: TRBD2
clone_size: .
cdr3_nt: TGTGCCTGGAGTCGGGGGAGGGTGTCTGGGGCCAACGTCCTGACTTTC
cdr3_aa: CAWSRGRVSGANVLTF

v_call: TRBV21-1
j_call: TRBJ1-2
d_call: .
clone_size: .
cdr3_nt: TGTGCCAGCCTCAGGGGAGCTAACTATGGCTACACCTTC
cdr3_aa: CASLRGANYGYTF

v_call: TRBV4-1
j_call: TRBJ2-6
d_call: .
clone_size: .
cdr3_nt: TGCGCCAGCAGCCAATTTTCAAGGGAGGCTGGGGCCAACGTCCTGACTTTC
cdr3_aa: CASSQFSREAGANVLTF

v_call: TRBV10-1
j_call: TRBJ2-3
d_call: .
clone_size: .
cdr3_nt: TGCGCCAGCAGTGATTCCGGGTCCACAGATACGCAGTATTTT
cdr3_aa: CASSDSGSTDTQYF

v_call: TRBV28
j_call: TRBJ2-7
d_call: .
clone_size: .
cdr3_nt: TGTGCCGCTGAAACAGGGAGTTTTAACGAGCAGTACTTC
cdr3_aa: CAAETGSFNEQYF

v_call: TRBV2
j_call: TRBJ2-3
d_call: .
clone_size: .
cdr3_nt: TGTGCCAGCGTAGAGCGGAACACAGATACGCAGTATTTT
cdr3_aa: CASVERNTDTQYF

v_call: TRBV5-1
j_call: TRBJ2-3
d_call: .
clone_size: .
cdr3_nt: TGCGCCAGCAGGGAGGTCCGCACAGATACGCAGTATTTT
cdr3_aa: CASREVRTDTQYF

v_call: TRBV25-1
j_call: TRBJ2-1
d_call: .
clone_size: .
cdr3_nt: TGTGCCAGCACCCAAGACTGGGTTGGGGAGCAGTTCTTC
cdr3_aa: CASTQDWVGEQFF

v_call: TRBV25-1
j_call: TRBJ2-3
d_call: .
clone_size: .
cdr3_nt: TGTGCCAGCAGTGAATTGTATGCGGATACGCAGTATTTT
cdr3_aa: CASSELYADTQYF

v_call: TRBV29-1
j_call: TRBJ2-3
d_call: TRBD2
clone_size: .
cdr3_nt: TGCAGCGTCCACCGGGGAGGGACAGATACGCAGTATTTT
cdr3_aa: CSVHRGGTDTQYF

v_call: TRBV5-1
j_call: TRBJ2-7
d_call: .
clone_size: .
cdr3_nt: TGCGCCAGCAGCCTGGGGGAAGGGACATACGAGCAGTACTTC
cdr3_aa: CASSLGEGTYEQYF

v_call: TRBV28
j_call: TRBJ2-7
d_call: .
clone_size: .
cdr3_nt: TGTGCCAGCAGTTTAGGGGGGACAGCTACCTACGAGCAGTACTTC
cdr3_aa: CASSLGGTATYEQYF